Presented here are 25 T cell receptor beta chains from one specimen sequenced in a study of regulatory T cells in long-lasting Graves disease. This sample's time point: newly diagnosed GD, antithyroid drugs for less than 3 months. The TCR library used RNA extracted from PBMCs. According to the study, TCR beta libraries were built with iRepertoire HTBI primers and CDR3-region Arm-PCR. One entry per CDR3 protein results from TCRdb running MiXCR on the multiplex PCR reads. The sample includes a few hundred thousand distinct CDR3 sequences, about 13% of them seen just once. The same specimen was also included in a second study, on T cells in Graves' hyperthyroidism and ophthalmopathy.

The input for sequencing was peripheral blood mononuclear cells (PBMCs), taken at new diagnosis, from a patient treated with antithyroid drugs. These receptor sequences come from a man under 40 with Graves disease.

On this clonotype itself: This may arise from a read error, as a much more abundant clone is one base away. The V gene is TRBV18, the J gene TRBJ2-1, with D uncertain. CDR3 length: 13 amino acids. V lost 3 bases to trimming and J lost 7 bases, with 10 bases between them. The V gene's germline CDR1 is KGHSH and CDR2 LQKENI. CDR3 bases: TGTGCCAGCTCACCCCCCCCCCTGAATGAGCAGTTCTTC. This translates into CASSPPPLNEQFF.

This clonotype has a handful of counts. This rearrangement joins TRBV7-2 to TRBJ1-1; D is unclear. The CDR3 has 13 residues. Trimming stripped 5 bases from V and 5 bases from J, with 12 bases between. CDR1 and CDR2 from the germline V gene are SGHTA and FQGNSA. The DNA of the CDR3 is TGTGCCAGCAGCACGGCCCGGGTGACTGAAGCTTTCTTT. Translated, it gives CASSTARVTEAFF.

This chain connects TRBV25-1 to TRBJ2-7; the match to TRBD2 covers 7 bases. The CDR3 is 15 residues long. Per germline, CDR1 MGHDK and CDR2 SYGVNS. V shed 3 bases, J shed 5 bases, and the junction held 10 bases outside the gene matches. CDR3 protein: CASSDLVGGPHEQYF. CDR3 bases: TGTGCCAGCAGTGATCTGGTGGGAGGGCCCCACGAGCAGTACTTC.

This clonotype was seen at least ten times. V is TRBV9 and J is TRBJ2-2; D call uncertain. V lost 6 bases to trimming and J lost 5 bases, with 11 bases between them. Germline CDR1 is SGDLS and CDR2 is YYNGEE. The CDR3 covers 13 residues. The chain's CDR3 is CASTRSGTGELFF. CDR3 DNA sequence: TGTGCCAGCACCCGATCCGGGACCGGGGAGCTGTTTTTT.

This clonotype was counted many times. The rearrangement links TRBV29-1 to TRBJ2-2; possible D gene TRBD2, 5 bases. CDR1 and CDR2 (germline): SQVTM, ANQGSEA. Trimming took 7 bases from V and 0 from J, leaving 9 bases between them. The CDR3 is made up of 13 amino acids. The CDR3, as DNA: TGCAGCGCCACTAGTACGAACACCGGGGAGCTGTTTTTT. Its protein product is CSATSTNTGELFF.

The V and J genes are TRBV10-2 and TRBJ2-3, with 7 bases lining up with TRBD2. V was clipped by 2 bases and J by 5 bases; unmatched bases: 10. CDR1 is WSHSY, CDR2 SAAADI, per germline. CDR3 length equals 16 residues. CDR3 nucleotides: TGCGCCAGCAGTGAGGGGGAGGGGCGGGAGTTAGATACGCAGTATTTT. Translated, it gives CASSEGEGRELDTQYF.

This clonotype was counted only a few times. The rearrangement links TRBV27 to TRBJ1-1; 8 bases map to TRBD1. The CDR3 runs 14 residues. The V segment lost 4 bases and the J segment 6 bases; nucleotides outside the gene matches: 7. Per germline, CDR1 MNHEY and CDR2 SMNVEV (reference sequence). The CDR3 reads CASSSGTGGPEAFF. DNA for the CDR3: TGTGCCAGCAGTTCCGGGACAGGAGGCCCTGAAGCTTTCTTT.

The CDR3, as DNA: TGCGCCAGCAGGGCCAGAAACTATGGCTACACCTTC. It is translated as CASRARNYGYTF. The V and J genes are TRBV4-1 and TRBJ1-2; D uncertain. Trimming cost V 6 bases and J 2 bases, with 7 bases left between them. This CDR3 is 12 amino acids long. Germline CDR1 is MGHRA and CDR2 is YSYEKL.

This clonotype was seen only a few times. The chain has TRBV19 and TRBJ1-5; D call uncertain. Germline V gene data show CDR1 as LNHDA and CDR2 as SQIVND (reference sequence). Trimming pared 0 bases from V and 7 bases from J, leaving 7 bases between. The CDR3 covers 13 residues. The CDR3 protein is CASSIELWQPQHF. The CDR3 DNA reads TGTGCCAGTAGTATAGAATTATGGCAGCCCCAGCATTTT. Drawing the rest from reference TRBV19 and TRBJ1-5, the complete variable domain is DGGITQSPKYLFRKEGQNVTLSCEQNLNHDAMYWYRQDPGQGLRLIYYSQIVNDFQKGDIAEGYSVSREKKESFPLTVTSAQKNPTAFYLCASSIELWQPQHFGDGTRLSIL.

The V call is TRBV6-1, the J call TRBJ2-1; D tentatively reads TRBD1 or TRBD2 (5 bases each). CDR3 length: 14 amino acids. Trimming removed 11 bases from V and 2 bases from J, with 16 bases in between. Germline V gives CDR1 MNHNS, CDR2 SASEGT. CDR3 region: CAGGGAPTYNEQFF. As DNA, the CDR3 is TGTGCCGGTGGGGGTGCACCCACCTACAATGAGCAGTTCTTC.

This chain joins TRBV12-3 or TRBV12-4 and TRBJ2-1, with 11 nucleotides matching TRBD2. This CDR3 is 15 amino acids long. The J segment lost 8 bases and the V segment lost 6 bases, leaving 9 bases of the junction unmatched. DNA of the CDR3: TGTGCCAGCAGCAATAGCGGGAGGGGGGGCGATGAGCAGTTCTTC. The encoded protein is CASSNSGRGGDEQFF.

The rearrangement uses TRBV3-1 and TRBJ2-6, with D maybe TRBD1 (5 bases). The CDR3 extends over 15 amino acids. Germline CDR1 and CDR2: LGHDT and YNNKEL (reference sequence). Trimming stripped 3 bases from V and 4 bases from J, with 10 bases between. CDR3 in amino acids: CASSHRVEGANVLTF. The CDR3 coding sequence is TGTGCCAGCAGCCACAGGGTGGAAGGGGCCAACGTCCTGACTTTC.

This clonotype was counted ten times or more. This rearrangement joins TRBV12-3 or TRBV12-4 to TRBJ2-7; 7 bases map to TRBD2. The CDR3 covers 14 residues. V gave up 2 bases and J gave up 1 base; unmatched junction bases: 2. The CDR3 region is CASSLTSVSYEQYF. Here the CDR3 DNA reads TGTGCCAGCAGTTTAACTAGCGTTTCCTACGAGCAGTACTTC.

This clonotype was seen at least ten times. The CDR3 region has the DNA TGTGCCAGCAGCTACGATAGCTACAATGAGCAGTTCTTC. Its translation is CASSYDSYNEQFF. The gene calls are TRBV7-3 and TRBJ2-1; D unresolved. The CDR3 sequence is 13 residues long. V gave up 4 bases and J gave up 3 bases, with 7 bases separating them. The germline V gene has CDR1 SGHTA and CDR2 FQGTGA.

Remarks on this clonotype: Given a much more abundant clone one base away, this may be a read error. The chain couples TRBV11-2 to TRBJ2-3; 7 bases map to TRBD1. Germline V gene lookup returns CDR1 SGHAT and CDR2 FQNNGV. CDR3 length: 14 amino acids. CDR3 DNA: TGTGCCAGCAGTGAGACAGGGTGGACAGGTACGCAGTATTTT. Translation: CASSETGWTGTQYF.

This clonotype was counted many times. CDR3 in DNA: TGTGCCATCGGAAACAGCAGGCGGAACTATGGCTACACCTTC. This sequence encodes CAIGNSRRNYGYTF. The chain recombines TRBV10-3 with TRBJ1-2, with D hard to call. Germline CDR1 is ENHRY and CDR2 is SYGVKD. V shed 8 bases and J shed 2 bases, with 15 bases lying between them. The CDR3 contains 14 residues.

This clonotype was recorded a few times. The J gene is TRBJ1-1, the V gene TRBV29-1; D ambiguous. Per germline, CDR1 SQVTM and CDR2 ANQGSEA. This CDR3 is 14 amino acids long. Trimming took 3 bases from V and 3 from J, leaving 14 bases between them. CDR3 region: CSVEGASPDTEAFF. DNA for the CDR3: TGCAGCGTTGAGGGAGCCAGTCCGGACACTGAAGCTTTCTTT.

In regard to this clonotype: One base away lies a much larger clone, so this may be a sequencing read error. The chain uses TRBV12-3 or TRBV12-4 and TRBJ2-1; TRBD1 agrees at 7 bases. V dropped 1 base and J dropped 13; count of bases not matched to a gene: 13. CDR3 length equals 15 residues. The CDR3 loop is CASSLETVQGETQFF. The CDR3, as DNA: TGTGCCAGCAGTTTAGAAACGGTCCAGGGGGAGACCCAGTTCTTC.

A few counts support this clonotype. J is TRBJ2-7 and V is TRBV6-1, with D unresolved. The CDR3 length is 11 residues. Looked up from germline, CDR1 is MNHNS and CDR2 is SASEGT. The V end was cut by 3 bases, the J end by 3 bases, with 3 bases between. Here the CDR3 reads CASSDRYEQYF. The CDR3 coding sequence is TGTGCCAGCAGTGACCGCTACGAGCAGTACTTC.

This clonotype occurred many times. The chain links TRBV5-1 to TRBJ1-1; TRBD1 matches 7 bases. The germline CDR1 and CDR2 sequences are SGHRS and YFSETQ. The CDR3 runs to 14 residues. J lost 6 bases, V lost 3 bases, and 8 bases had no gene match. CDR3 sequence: CASSSDRALPEAFF. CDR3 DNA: TGCGCCAGCAGCTCCGACAGGGCCCTGCCTGAAGCTTTCTTT.

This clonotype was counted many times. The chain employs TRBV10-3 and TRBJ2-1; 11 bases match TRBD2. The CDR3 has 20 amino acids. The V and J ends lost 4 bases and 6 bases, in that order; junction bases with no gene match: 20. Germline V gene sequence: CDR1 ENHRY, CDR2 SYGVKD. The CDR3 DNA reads TGTGCCATCAGTGGACTCAGGAGAACGACTACTAGCGGGAGTTCCAATGAGCAGTTCTTC. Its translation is CAISGLRRTTTSGSSNEQFF.

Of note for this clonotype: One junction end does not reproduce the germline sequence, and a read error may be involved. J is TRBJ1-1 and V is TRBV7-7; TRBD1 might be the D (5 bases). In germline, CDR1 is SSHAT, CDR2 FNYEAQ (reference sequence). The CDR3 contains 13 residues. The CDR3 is CASSRGVNTEAFF. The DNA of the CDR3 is TGTGCTAGCAGCCGAGGGGTGAACACTGAAGCTTTCTTT.

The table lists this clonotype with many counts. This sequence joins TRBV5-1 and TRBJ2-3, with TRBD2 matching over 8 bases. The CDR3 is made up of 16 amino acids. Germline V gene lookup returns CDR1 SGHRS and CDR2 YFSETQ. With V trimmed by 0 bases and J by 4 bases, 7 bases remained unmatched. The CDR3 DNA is TGCGCCAGCAGCTTGGATACGGGAGGGCCTTCAGATACGCAGTATTTT. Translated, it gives CASSLDTGGPSDTQYF. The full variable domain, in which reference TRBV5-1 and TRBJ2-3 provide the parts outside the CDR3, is KAGVTQTPRYLIKTRGQQVTLSCSPISGHRSVSWYQQTPGQGLQFLFEYFSETQRNKGNFPGRFSGRQFSNSRSEMNVSTLELGDSALYLCASSLDTGGPSDTQYFGPGTRLTVL.

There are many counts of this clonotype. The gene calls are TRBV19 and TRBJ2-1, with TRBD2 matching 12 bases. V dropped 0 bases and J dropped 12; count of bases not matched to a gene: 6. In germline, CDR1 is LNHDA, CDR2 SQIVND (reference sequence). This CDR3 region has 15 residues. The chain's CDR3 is CASSIDTSGRLGQFF. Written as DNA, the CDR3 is TGTGCCAGTAGTATAGACACTAGCGGGAGGCTGGGGCAGTTCTTC. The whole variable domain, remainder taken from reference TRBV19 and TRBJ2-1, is DGGITQSPKYLFRKEGQNVTLSCEQNLNHDAMYWYRQDPGQGLRLIYYSQIVNDFQKGDIAEGYSVSREKKESFPLTVTSAQKNPTAFYLCASSIDTSGRLGQFFGPGTRLTVL.

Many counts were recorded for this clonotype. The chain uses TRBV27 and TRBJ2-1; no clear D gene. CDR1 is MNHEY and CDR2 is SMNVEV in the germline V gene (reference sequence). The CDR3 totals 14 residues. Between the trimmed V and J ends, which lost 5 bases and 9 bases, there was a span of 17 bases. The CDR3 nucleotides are TGTGCCAGCAGTCCATATTTGGGCCGTGGTGAGCAGTTCTTC. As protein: CASSPYLGRGEQFF.